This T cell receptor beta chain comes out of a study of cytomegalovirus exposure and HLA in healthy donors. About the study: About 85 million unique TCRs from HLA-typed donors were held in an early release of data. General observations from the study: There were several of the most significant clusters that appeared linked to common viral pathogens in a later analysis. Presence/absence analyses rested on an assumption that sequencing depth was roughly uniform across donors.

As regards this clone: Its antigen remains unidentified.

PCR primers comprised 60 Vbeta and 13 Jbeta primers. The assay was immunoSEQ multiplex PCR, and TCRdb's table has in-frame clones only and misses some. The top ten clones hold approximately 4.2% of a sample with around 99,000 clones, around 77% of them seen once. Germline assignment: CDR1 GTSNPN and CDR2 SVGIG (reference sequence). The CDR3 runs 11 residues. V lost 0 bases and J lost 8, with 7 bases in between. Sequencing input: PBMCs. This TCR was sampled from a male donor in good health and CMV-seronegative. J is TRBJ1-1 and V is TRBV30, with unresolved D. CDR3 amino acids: CAWSVESEAFF. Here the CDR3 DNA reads TGTGCCTGGAGTGTCGAGTCGGAAGCTTTCTTT.